These T cell receptor beta chains were read from a single sample in a study of cytomegalovirus exposure and HLA in healthy donors. Here immunoSEQ multiplex PCR was the method, and the copy in TCRdb shows in-frame clones only, minus some. The table records tens of thousands of clones, 96% of them present only once. The sample taken for sequencing was PBMCs. All receptors derive from a man aged 18 to 29 in good health and CMV-seronegative. Each CDR3 is given with its conserved first and last residue. The D gene is left open where the match is weak. Only some rows state a clone size, as once, few, many or a class for expanded clones.

v_gene: TRBV2
d_gene: .
abundance: .
j_gene: TRBJ1-1
CDR3nt: TGTGCCAGCACAGTCGGGGTCTGGAACACTGAAGCTTTCTTT
CDR3aa: CASTVGVWNTEAFF

v_gene: TRBV4-1
d_gene: TRBD2
abundance: .
j_gene: TRBJ2-5
CDR3nt: TGCGCCAGCAGCCAAGATAGAGCGAGGAGCGGGAGAGGGGGGGAGACCCAGTACTTC
CDR3aa: CASSQDRARSGRGGETQYF

v_gene: TRBV18
d_gene: .
abundance: .
j_gene: TRBJ2-5
CDR3nt: TGTGCCAGCTCACAAAGTCCCCCGGGACAAATAGTTTCGAAAGAGACCCAGTACTTC
CDR3aa: CASSQSPPGQIVSKETQYF

v_gene: TRBV5-6
d_gene: TRBD1
abundance: .
j_gene: TRBJ2-7
CDR3nt: TGTGCCAGCAGATTAATCGGACAGGGACCCTACGAGCAGTACTTC
CDR3aa: CASRLIGQGPYEQYF

v_gene: TRBV11-3
d_gene: TRBD2
abundance: .
j_gene: TRBJ2-1
CDR3nt: TGTGCCAGCAGCCCTCGCGGGACTAGTCCCAATGAGCAGTTCTTC
CDR3aa: CASSPRGTSPNEQFF

v_gene: TRBV5-1
d_gene: TRBD2
abundance: .
j_gene: TRBJ2-1
CDR3nt: TGCGCCAGCAGCCCGGGGACTAGCGGTTTGAATGAGCAGTTCTTC
CDR3aa: CASSPGTSGLNEQFF

v_gene: TRBV29-1
d_gene: TRBD2
abundance: .
j_gene: TRBJ2-7
CDR3nt: TGCAGCGTCCGGACTAGCGGGACCTACGAGCAGTACTTC
CDR3aa: CSVRTSGTYEQYF

v_gene: TRBV28
d_gene: TRBD2
abundance: .
j_gene: TRBJ2-3
CDR3nt: TGTGCCAGCGCCGCGGGAGGTATAGATACGCAGTATTTT
CDR3aa: CASAAGGIDTQYF

v_gene: TRBV27
d_gene: .
abundance: once
j_gene: TRBJ2-7
CDR3nt: TGTGCCAGTCTCCCTAGGATCCACGAGCAGTACTTC
CDR3aa: CASLPRIHEQYF

v_gene: TRBV30
d_gene: TRBD2
abundance: .
j_gene: TRBJ2-1
CDR3nt: TGTGCCTGGAGATTACCCGGGACTAGCGGGAGTTTAAATGAGCAGTTCTTC
CDR3aa: CAWRLPGTSGSLNEQFF

v_gene: TRBV5-4
d_gene: .
abundance: .
j_gene: TRBJ2-7
CDR3nt: TGTGCCAGCAGCTTTCCGGGAAGGAACGAGCAGTACTTC
CDR3aa: CASSFPGRNEQYF

v_gene: TRBV6-1
d_gene: .
abundance: .
j_gene: TRBJ1-2
CDR3nt: TGTGCCAGCACGGTACAGGGTGGTGGGTATGGCTACACCTTC
CDR3aa: CASTVQGGGYGYTF

v_gene: TRBV7-9
d_gene: .
abundance: .
j_gene: TRBJ2-7
CDR3nt: TGTGCCAGCAGCTACAGTTCCTACGAGCAGTACTTC
CDR3aa: CASSYSSYEQYF

v_gene: TRBV18
d_gene: TRBD1
abundance: .
j_gene: TRBJ2-2
CDR3nt: TGTGCCAGCTCACCGGGACAGGCGAACACCGGGGAGCTGTTTTTT
CDR3aa: CASSPGQANTGELFF

v_gene: TRBV13
d_gene: TRBD1
abundance: once
j_gene: TRBJ1-2
CDR3nt: TGTGCCAGCAGCTTTAGACAGGGGAGGTTTGGCTACACCTTC
CDR3aa: CASSFRQGRFGYTF

v_gene: TRBV11-1
d_gene: TRBD2
abundance: once
j_gene: TRBJ2-1
CDR3nt: TGTGCCAGCAGCTTTACGGGACTAGTCTTGAATGAGCAGTTCTTC
CDR3aa: CASSFTGLVLNEQFF

v_gene: TRBV18
d_gene: .
abundance: .
j_gene: TRBJ1-3
CDR3nt: TGTGCCAGCTCACCCAGTGGAATGCGGGCTGGAAACACCATATATTTT
CDR3aa: CASSPSGMRAGNTIYF

v_gene: TRBV6-1
d_gene: .
abundance: .
j_gene: TRBJ2-7
CDR3nt: TGTGCCAGCAGCGACCGATACAGGGGAGGCGAGCAGTACTTC
CDR3aa: CASSDRYRGGEQYF

v_gene: TRBV12-5
d_gene: .
abundance: .
j_gene: TRBJ2-1
CDR3nt: TGTGCTAGTGGTTTGGGTAGCAATGAGCAGTTCTTC
CDR3aa: CASGLGSNEQFF

v_gene: TRBV4-1
d_gene: .
abundance: once
j_gene: TRBJ1-5
CDR3nt: TGCGCCAGCAGCTTTACAGGGTCCAATCAGCCCCAGCATTTT
CDR3aa: CASSFTGSNQPQHF

v_gene: TRBV19
d_gene: TRBD2
abundance: .
j_gene: TRBJ2-3
CDR3nt: TGTGCCAGTAGTCTCCGAGCGGGAGTGGCAGATACGCAGTATTTT
CDR3aa: CASSLRAGVADTQYF

v_gene: TRBV5-1
d_gene: .
abundance: .
j_gene: TRBJ1-1
CDR3nt: TGCGCCAGCAGCCCACAGGTATCGAACACTGAAGCTTTCTTT
CDR3aa: CASSPQVSNTEAFF

v_gene: TRBV6-1
d_gene: TRBD2
abundance: .
j_gene: TRBJ2-1
CDR3nt: TGTGCCAGCAGTGAGGACACTAGCGGGAGCAATGAGCAGTTCTTC
CDR3aa: CASSEDTSGSNEQFF

v_gene: TRBV2
d_gene: .
abundance: .
j_gene: TRBJ1-2
CDR3nt: TGTGCCAGCAGTGAAATAGGAGTGCTCTATGGCTACACCTTC
CDR3aa: CASSEIGVLYGYTF

v_gene: TRBV5-6
d_gene: .
abundance: .
j_gene: TRBJ2-6
CDR3nt: TGTGCCAGCAGCTTGGGACACGTCTCTGGGGCCAACGTCCTGACTTTC
CDR3aa: CASSLGHVSGANVLTF

v_gene: TRBV6-5
d_gene: .
abundance: .
j_gene: TRBJ1-6
CDR3nt: TGTGCCAGCAACGCCGGGGGGTCACTGTATTCACCCCTCCACTTT
CDR3aa: CASNAGGSLYSPLHF

v_gene: TRBV30
d_gene: .
abundance: .
j_gene: TRBJ1-5
CDR3nt: TGTGCCTGGAGTGTACGGAGAATGAACGGTCAGCCCCAGCATTTT
CDR3aa: CAWSVRRMNGQPQHF

v_gene: TRBV2
d_gene: TRBD1
abundance: .
j_gene: TRBJ2-6
CDR3nt: TGTGCCAGCAGTTGGACAGGGCCGGGGGGGGCCAACGTCCTGACTTTC
CDR3aa: CASSWTGPGGANVLTF

v_gene: TRBV10-3
d_gene: .
abundance: .
j_gene: TRBJ1-2
CDR3nt: TGTGCCTCAAAGGGGGACTATGGCTACACCTTC
CDR3aa: CASKGDYGYTF

v_gene: TRBV5-5
d_gene: TRBD1
abundance: .
j_gene: TRBJ2-1
CDR3nt: TGTGCCAGCAGCCCAGGGGGCATATCCTACAATGAGCAGTTCTTC
CDR3aa: CASSPGGISYNEQFF

v_gene: TRBV28
d_gene: .
abundance: .
j_gene: TRBJ1-3
CDR3nt: TGTGCCAGCAGTTTAGGGCACATCATCTCTGGAAACACCATATATTTT
CDR3aa: CASSLGHIISGNTIYF

v_gene: TRBV5-4
d_gene: .
abundance: .
j_gene: TRBJ2-1
CDR3nt: TGTGCCAGCAGCTTCACTTCTCACTCCTCCTCCTACAATGAGCAGTTCTTC
CDR3aa: CASSFTSHSSSYNEQFF

v_gene: TRBV5-4
d_gene: .
abundance: .
j_gene: TRBJ1-1
CDR3nt: TGTGCCAGCAGCTTGGGGCAGGGGCCGCTAGCTTTCTTT
CDR3aa: CASSLGQGPLAFF

v_gene: TRBV27
d_gene: .
abundance: .
j_gene: TRBJ1-1
CDR3nt: TGTGCCAGCAGTTTTCGGGAGAACACTGAAGCTTTCTTT
CDR3aa: CASSFRENTEAFF

v_gene: TRBV7-2
d_gene: TRBD1
abundance: .
j_gene: TRBJ1-6
CDR3nt: TGTGCCAGCAGGTCTCAAAGACAGGGGGCGACGAATTCACCCCTCCACTTT
CDR3aa: CASRSQRQGATNSPLHF

v_gene: TRBV9
d_gene: .
abundance: .
j_gene: TRBJ2-3
CDR3nt: TGTGCCAGCAGCGTAGCTACAGATACGCAGTATTTT
CDR3aa: CASSVATDTQYF

v_gene: TRBV21-1
d_gene: .
abundance: .
j_gene: TRBJ1-1
CDR3nt: TGTGCCAGCAGCAAAGTCGGTCCGGGGTTGAGGACTGAAGCTTTCTTT
CDR3aa: CASSKVGPGLRTEAFF

v_gene: TRBV6-1
d_gene: .
abundance: .
j_gene: TRBJ2-7
CDR3nt: TGTGCCAGCAGTGAAAGTTGGGACACCTACGAGCAGTACTTC
CDR3aa: CASSESWDTYEQYF

v_gene: TRBV6-1
d_gene: TRBD1
abundance: .
j_gene: TRBJ2-2
CDR3nt: TGTGCCAGCAGTGAAGTGACAGGGGTGGACACCGGGGAGCTGTTTTTT
CDR3aa: CASSEVTGVDTGELFF

v_gene: TRBV28
d_gene: .
abundance: .
j_gene: TRBJ2-3
CDR3nt: TGTGCCATCATACCTGGGACAAGCACAGATACGCAGTATTTT
CDR3aa: CAIIPGTSTDTQYF

v_gene: TRBV11-2
d_gene: .
abundance: .
j_gene: TRBJ2-5
CDR3nt: TGTGCCAGCAGCTTAGAACAACAAGAGACCCAGTACTTC
CDR3aa: CASSLEQQETQYF

v_gene: TRBV19
d_gene: TRBD1
abundance: .
j_gene: TRBJ1-1
CDR3nt: TGTGCCAGTAGCCACACAGGGGGCCGCACTGAAGCTTTCTTT
CDR3aa: CASSHTGGRTEAFF

v_gene: TRBV29-1
d_gene: .
abundance: .
j_gene: TRBJ1-4
CDR3nt: TGCAGCGTTGGGAGCCTTAATGAAAAACTGTTTTTT
CDR3aa: CSVGSLNEKLFF

v_gene: TRBV6-5
d_gene: TRBD2
abundance: .
j_gene: TRBJ2-2
CDR3nt: TGTGCCAGCAGCCACGGGGGGGCCGGGGAGCTGTTTTTT
CDR3aa: CASSHGGAGELFF

v_gene: TRBV7-7
d_gene: .
abundance: .
j_gene: TRBJ1-1
CDR3nt: TGTGCTAGCAGCCCCCGAGTGGACACTGAAGCTTTCTTT
CDR3aa: CASSPRVDTEAFF

v_gene: TRBV7-3
d_gene: .
abundance: .
j_gene: TRBJ2-2
CDR3nt: TGTGCCAGCAGCTCTATGGGCCAGGGGAGCACCGGGGAGCTGTTTTTT
CDR3aa: CASSSMGQGSTGELFF

v_gene: TRBV5-4
d_gene: TRBD2
abundance: .
j_gene: TRBJ2-6
CDR3nt: TGTGCCAGCAGCAGACCGGGACTAGCGGGACCTGGGGCCAACGTCCTGACTTTC
CDR3aa: CASSRPGLAGPGANVLTF

v_gene: TRBV18
d_gene: .
abundance: .
j_gene: TRBJ1-2
CDR3nt: TGTGCCAGCTCACCACCGGGGAGGGGTTTCGGTGGCTACACCTTC
CDR3aa: CASSPPGRGFGGYTF

v_gene: TRBV15
d_gene: .
abundance: .
j_gene: TRBJ2-7
CDR3nt: TGTGCCACCAGGTCCCAGGGAAAGGGGAACGAGCAGTACTTC
CDR3aa: CATRSQGKGNEQYF

v_gene: TRBV11-2
d_gene: .
abundance: .
j_gene: TRBJ2-2
CDR3nt: TGTGCCAGCAGCTTAGTCTTTGGTGAGAGCGGGGAGCTGTTTTTT
CDR3aa: CASSLVFGESGELFF

v_gene: TRBV9
d_gene: .
abundance: .
j_gene: TRBJ2-2
CDR3nt: TGTGCCAGCAGCGTTGGGGGGTCAATTCCCGGGGAGCTGTTTTTT
CDR3aa: CASSVGGSIPGELFF

v_gene: TRBV6-5
d_gene: .
abundance: .
j_gene: TRBJ1-1
CDR3nt: TGTGCCAGCAGTGGACTGGGCCGGAGGAAAGCTTTCTTT
CDR3aa: CASSGLGRRKAFF

v_gene: TRBV29-1
d_gene: .
abundance: once
j_gene: TRBJ2-2
CDR3nt: TGCAGCGTTGACAGGGGACCCGGGGAGCTGTTTTTT
CDR3aa: CSVDRGPGELFF

v_gene: TRBV29-1
d_gene: TRBD1
abundance: once
j_gene: TRBJ1-3
CDR3nt: TGCAGCGTTGATCAGGGGGTGGCTGGAAACACCATATATTTT
CDR3aa: CSVDQGVAGNTIYF

v_gene: TRBV7-6
d_gene: .
abundance: .
j_gene: TRBJ2-2
CDR3nt: TGTGCCAGCAGCTCTACTAGTACCGGGGAGCTGTTTTTT
CDR3aa: CASSSTSTGELFF